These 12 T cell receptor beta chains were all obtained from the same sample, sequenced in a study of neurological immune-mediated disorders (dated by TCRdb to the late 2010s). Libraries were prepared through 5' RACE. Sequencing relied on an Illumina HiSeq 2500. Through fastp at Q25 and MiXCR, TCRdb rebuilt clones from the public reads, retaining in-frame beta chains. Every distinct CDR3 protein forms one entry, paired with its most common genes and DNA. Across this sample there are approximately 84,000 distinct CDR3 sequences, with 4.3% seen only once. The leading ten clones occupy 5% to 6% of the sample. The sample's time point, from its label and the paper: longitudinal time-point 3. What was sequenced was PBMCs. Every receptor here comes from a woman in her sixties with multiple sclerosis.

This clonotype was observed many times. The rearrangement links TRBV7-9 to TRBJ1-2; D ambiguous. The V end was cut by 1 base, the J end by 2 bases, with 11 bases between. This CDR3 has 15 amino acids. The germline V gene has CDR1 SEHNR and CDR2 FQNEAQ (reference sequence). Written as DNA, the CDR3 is TGTGCCAGCAGCTTAGAGTCGGGATCCAACTATGGCTACACCTTC. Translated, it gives CASSLESGSNYGYTF.

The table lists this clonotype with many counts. The CDR3 here is CATSRALLGGENSPLHF. DNA of the CDR3: TGTGCCACCAGCAGAGCCCTCTTAGGGGGCGAGAATTCACCCCTCCACTTT. This rearrangement joins TRBV15 to TRBJ1-6; TRBD1 matches 7 bases. V lost 1 base and J lost 7; bases outside the gene matches: 10. From germline, CDR1 is LNHNV and CDR2 YYDKDF (reference sequence). The CDR3 consists of 17 residues. Full variable domain (remainder filled in from reference TRBV15 and TRBJ1-6): DAMVIQNPRYQVTQFGKPVTLSCSQTLNHNVMYWYQQKSSQAPKLLFHYYDKDFNNEADTPDNFQSRRPNTSFCFLDIRSPGLGDTAMYLCATSRALLGGENSPLHFGNGTRLTVT.

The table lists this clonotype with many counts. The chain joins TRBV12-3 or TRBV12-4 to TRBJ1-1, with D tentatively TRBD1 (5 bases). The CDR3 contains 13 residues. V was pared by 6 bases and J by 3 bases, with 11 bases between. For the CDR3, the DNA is TGTGCCAGCAGATCAGGGACCTACACTGAAGCTTTCTTT. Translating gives CASRSGTYTEAFF.

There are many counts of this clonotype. CDR3 bases: TGTGCCAGCAGCCGACAGTCCCCCGCACCCTACGAGCAGTACTTC. It codes for CASSRQSPAPYEQYF. V gene TRBV6-5 combines with J gene TRBJ2-7, with a possible D match to TRBD1 (5 bases). In germline, CDR1 is MNHEY, CDR2 SVGAGI. The CDR3 extends over 15 amino acids. The V end lost 6 bases, the J end lost 2 bases, and 17 bases lay between the germline ends.

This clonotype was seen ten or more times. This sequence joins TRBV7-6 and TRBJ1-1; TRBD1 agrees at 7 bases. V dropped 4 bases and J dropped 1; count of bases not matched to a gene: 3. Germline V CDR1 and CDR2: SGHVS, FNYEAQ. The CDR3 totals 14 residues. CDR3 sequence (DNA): TGTGCCAGCAGCTCGGGACAGTCGAACACTGAAGCTTTCTTT. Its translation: CASSSGQSNTEAFF.

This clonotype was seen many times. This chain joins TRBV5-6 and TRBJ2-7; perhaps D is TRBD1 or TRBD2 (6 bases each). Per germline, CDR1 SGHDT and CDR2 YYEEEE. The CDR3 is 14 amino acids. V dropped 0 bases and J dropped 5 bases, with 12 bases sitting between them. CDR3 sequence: CASSLVGGAHEQYF. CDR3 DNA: TGTGCCAGCAGCTTGGTCGGGGGCGCCCACGAGCAGTACTTC.

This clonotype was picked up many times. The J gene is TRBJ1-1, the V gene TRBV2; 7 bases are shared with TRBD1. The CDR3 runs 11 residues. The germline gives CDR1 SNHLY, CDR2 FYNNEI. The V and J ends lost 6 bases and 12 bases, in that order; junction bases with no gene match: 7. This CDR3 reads CASSVDRVTFF. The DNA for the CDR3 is TGTGCCAGCAGCGTCGACAGGGTTACTTTCTTT.

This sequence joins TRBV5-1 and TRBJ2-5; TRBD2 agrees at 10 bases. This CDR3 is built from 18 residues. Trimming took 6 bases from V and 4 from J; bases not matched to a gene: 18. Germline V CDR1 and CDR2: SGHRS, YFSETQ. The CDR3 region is CASKPGRMIAGGRETQYF. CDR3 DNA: TGCGCCAGCAAACCGGGACGGATGATAGCGGGGGGCCGAGAGACCCAGTACTTC.

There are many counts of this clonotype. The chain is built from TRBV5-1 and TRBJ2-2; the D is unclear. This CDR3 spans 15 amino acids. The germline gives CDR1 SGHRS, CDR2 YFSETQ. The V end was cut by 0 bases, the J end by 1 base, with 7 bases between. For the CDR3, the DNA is TGCGCCAGCAGCTTGGCCGACAAGAACACCGGGGAGCTGTTTTTT. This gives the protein CASSLADKNTGELFF.

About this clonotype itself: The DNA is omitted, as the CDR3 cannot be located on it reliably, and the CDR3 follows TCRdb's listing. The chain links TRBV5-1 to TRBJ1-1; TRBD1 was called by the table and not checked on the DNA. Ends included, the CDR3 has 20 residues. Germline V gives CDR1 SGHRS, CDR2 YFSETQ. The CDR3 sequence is CDSSFYICSALQGSETEAFF.

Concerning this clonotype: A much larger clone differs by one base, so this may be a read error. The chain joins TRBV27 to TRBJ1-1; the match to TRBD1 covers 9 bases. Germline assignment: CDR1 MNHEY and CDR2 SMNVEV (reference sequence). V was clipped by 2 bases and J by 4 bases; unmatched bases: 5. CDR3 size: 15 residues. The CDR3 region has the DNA TGTGCCAGCAGTTTAGACGGACAGGGGAGCACTGAAGCTTTCTTT. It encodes CASSLDGQGSTEAFF.

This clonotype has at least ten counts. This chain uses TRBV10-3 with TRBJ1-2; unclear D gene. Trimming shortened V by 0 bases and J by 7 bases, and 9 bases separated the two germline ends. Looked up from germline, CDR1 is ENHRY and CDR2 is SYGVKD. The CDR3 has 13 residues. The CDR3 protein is CAISESGPTGYTF. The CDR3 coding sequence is TGTGCCATCAGTGAGTCAGGACCGACTGGCTACACCTTC.